The source of this T cell receptor (beta chain) is a study of blood T cells in healthy people across ages. General observations from the study: There were more naive CD4+ cells and higher diversity in long-lived donors than in aged donors.

Germline V gene sequence: CDR1 SGHTA, CDR2 FQGNSA. Between the trimmed V and J ends, which lost 2 bases and 1 base, there was a span of 8 bases. The CDR3 has 14 residues. The authors ran a second PCR of about 7 to 11 cycles using a sample-barcoded 5' primer and a J-beta primer mix. Each cDNA was tagged by a template-switch adaptor containing 12 random nucleotides. TCRdb recomputed calls from the 5' RACE reads with MiXCR, one row per CDR3 protein. The sample has hundreds of thousands of distinct CDR3 sequences, roughly 50% seen once. This clonotype showed up many times. Its antigen remains unidentified.

The sequencing input was blood. This TCR came from a man in his sixties in good health. The chain has TRBV7-2 and TRBJ2-5; no firm D call. The CDR3 region is CASSLSDAQETQYF. CDR3 nucleotide sequence: TGTGCCAGCAGCTTAAGCGACGCCCAAGAGACCCAGTACTTC.